Each of the 27 T cell receptor beta chains below was sequenced from the same sample in a study of blood T cell repertoires in COVID-19. Sequencing was performed with immunoSEQ multiplex PCR; in TCRdb, only in-frame clones are kept and a portion is missing. The table records about 94,000 clones, 75% to 85% of them present only once. Sequenced input: peripheral blood. Receptors originate from a human donor in a cohort sampled during active COVID-19.

As regards this clone: Other nucleotide sequences in the sample specify the same CDR3. The chain links TRBV18 to TRBJ2-7, with D unresolved. Germline V gene sequence: CDR1 KGHSH, CDR2 LQKENI. The length of the CDR3 is 14 residues. The V gene lost 3 bases and the J gene lost 0 bases, with 9 bases spanning the gap. Here the CDR3 reads CASSPAPSSYEQYF. DNA of the CDR3: TGTGCCAGCTCACCGGCCCCCTCCTCCTACGAGCAGTACTTC.

The chain is built from TRBV6-5 and TRBJ2-5; 12 bases agree with TRBD2. Germline V lookup: CDR1 MNHEY, CDR2 SVGAGI. The trim removed 4 bases at V and 3 bases at J, leaving 3 bases unmatched. This CDR3 is 15 amino acids long. CDR3 residues: CASSLTSGSKETQYF. In nucleotides, the CDR3 is TGTGCCAGCAGTTTGACTAGCGGGAGTAAAGAGACCCAGTACTTC.

The rearrangement links TRBV5-1 to TRBJ2-7, with 9 bases fitting TRBD2. The junction had 7 bases not matched to a gene; V was cut back by 0 bases and J by 0 bases. Per germline, CDR1 SGHRS and CDR2 YFSETQ. This CDR3 contains 17 residues. The CDR3 here is CASSLGSLAGSSYEQYF. The DNA of the CDR3 is TGCGCCAGCAGCTTGGGGAGTCTAGCGGGGAGCTCCTACGAGCAGTACTTC.

This rearrangement joins TRBV18 to TRBJ2-7; possible D gene TRBD1, 5 bases. The CDR3 runs 15 residues. Trimming pared 0 bases from V and 3 bases from J, leaving 12 bases between. Germline V CDR1 and CDR2: KGHSH, LQKENI. In DNA, the CDR3 is TGTGCCAGCTCACCACCGGGCAGGGAATTCTACGAGCAGTACTTC. Translation gives CASSPPGREFYEQYF.

The chain joins TRBV28 to TRBJ2-3; 10 positions match TRBD2. V dropped 6 bases and J dropped 2; count of bases not matched to a gene: 5. Germline lookup yields CDR1 MDHEN and CDR2 SYDVKM. This CDR3 is 15 amino acids long. CDR3: CASRTTSGITDTQYF. The CDR3, as DNA: TGTGCCAGCAGAACTACTAGCGGGATCACAGATACGCAGTATTTT.

V usage is TRBV30 and J usage is TRBJ1-6; D remains unclear. CDR3 length: 12 residues. The V and J ends lost 3 bases and 14 bases respectively, with 14 bases between them. Germline CDR1 reads GTSNPN; CDR2 reads SVGIG (reference sequence). The CDR3: CAWRNPRGTLHF. CDR3 nucleotide sequence: TGTGCCTGGAGGAACCCCCGGGGTACCCTCCACTTT.

Turning to this clone: The DNA is left out, because the CDR3 cannot be placed on it with certainty; the CDR3 is given as TCRdb lists it. This chain links TRBV2 with TRBJ2-7; the table assigns TRBD2, which was not confirmed against the DNA. The CDR3 totals 13 residues, both ends included. In germline, CDR1 is SNHLY, CDR2 FYNNEI. CDR3 sequence reads: CASSVGGGNQEYF.

The chain combines TRBV7-9 with TRBJ1-4, with 9 bases lining up with TRBD1. There are 13 residues in the CDR3. Trimming cost V 7 bases and J 13 bases; bases outside gene matches: 10. The germline V gene has CDR1 SEHNR and CDR2 FQNEAQ (reference sequence). The CDR3 sequence: CASMGQGDLRLFF. In DNA, the CDR3 is TGTGCCAGCATGGGACAGGGTGACCTCAGACTGTTTTTT.

The chain recombines TRBV5-5 with TRBJ1-5, with 11 bases fitting TRBD1. This CDR3 is 15 amino acids long. V lost 4 bases and J lost 5; bases outside the gene matches: 5. Looked up from germline, CDR1 is SGHKS and CDR2 is YYEKEE (reference sequence). The CDR3 region is CASSRTGGHDQPQHF. CDR3 coding DNA: TGTGCCAGCAGCCGGACAGGGGGCCACGATCAGCCCCAGCATTTT.

The chain is built from TRBV19 and TRBJ2-5; TRBD2 is a possible D gene (6 bases). The CDR3 loop spans 13 amino acids. Germline CDR1 LNHDA, CDR2 SQIVND (reference sequence). V gave up 6 bases and J gave up 5 bases, with 13 bases separating them. CDR3 DNA: TGTGCCAGTAGCATCGGGGGTTACGAGACCCAGTACTTC. Protein: CASSIGGYETQYF.

The chain links TRBV6-5 to TRBJ1-1, with TRBD1 as a possible D gene (6 bases). Trimming stripped 6 bases from V and 10 bases from J, with 18 bases between. From germline, CDR1 is MNHEY and CDR2 SVGAGI. The CDR3 sequence is 13 residues long. The CDR3 spells CASSQTQQGTAFF. CDR3 nucleotide sequence: TGTGCCAGCAGCCAAACCCAACAGGGAACAGCTTTCTTT.

V gene TRBV27 combines with J gene TRBJ2-1, with D possibly TRBD2 on 5 matching bases. This CDR3 contains 16 residues. With 7 bases removed from V and 5 bases from J, the gap between germline ends came to 21 bases. Germline V gene sequence: CDR1 MNHEY, CDR2 SMNVEV (reference sequence). CDR3 coding DNA: TGTGCCAGCATGAAATCGACGGGAACTTTTGACAATGAGCAGTTCTTC. As protein: CASMKSTGTFDNEQFF.

V is TRBV6-5 and J is TRBJ2-7; possibly TRBD2 for D (5 bases). The V gene lost 0 bases and the J gene lost 4 bases, with 10 bases spanning the gap. Germline CDR1 reads MNHEY; CDR2 reads SVGAGI. CDR3 length equals 14 residues. CDR3: CASSYSPGIYEQYF. In DNA form, the CDR3 reads TGTGCCAGCAGTTACTCTCCGGGGATATACGAGCAGTACTTC.

This chain joins TRBV12-3 or TRBV12-4 and TRBJ1-2, with a weak D call TRBD1 (6 bases). The V end was cut by 6 bases, the J end by 5 bases, with 10 bases between. The CDR3 loop spans 12 amino acids. Written as DNA, the CDR3 is TGTGCCAGCAGCGACAGGAGTTATGGCTACACCTTC. Amino acids: CASSDRSYGYTF.

This chain uses TRBV27 with TRBJ1-6; D might be TRBD1 (5 bases). The germline CDR1 and CDR2 sequences are MNHEY and SMNVEV (reference sequence). CDR3 size: 15 residues. Trimming took 3 bases from V and 7 from J, leaving 13 bases between them. CDR3 nucleotides: TGTGCCAGCAGTTTGGGGGGGGGATTCAATTCACCCCTCCACTTT. Translation: CASSLGGGFNSPLHF.

This rearrangement joins TRBV19 to TRBJ1-2, with 9 bases that match TRBD1. Trimming cost V 8 bases and J 5 bases; bases outside gene matches: 9. In germline, CDR1 is LNHDA, CDR2 SQIVND (reference sequence). The CDR3 has 14 residues. The CDR3 DNA sequence: TGTGCCAGTCAGGCAACAGGGGGCTGGTATGGCTACACCTTC. Translation: CASQATGGWYGYTF.

This chain links TRBV12-3 or TRBV12-4 with TRBJ2-5; no clear D gene. This CDR3 has 11 amino acids. The V end was cut by 6 bases, the J end by 5 bases, with 7 bases between. Here the CDR3 reads CASSSRETQYF. In DNA, the CDR3 is TGTGCCAGCAGCTCCAGGGAGACCCAGTACTTC.

The V call is TRBV21-1, the J call TRBJ2-7; TRBD2 reflects the table's D call only, with no check against the DNA. TRBV21-1 is flagged as a pseudogene. This CDR3 spans 16 amino acids. The CDR3 region has the DNA TGTGCCAGCAGCAGTGAGCGGGGCCTGGCGGGGTACGAGCAGTACTTC. This translates into CASSSERGLAGYEQYF.

Ten or more counts support this clone. The chain joins TRBV2 to TRBJ2-7, with D possibly TRBD2 on 6 matching bases. CDR3 length: 14 amino acids. The germline gives CDR1 SNHLY, CDR2 FYNNEI. V lost 3 bases, J lost 3 bases, and 12 bases lay in between. The CDR3: CASSEAAGLYEQYF. In DNA form, the CDR3 reads TGTGCCAGCAGTGAGGCGGCGGGACTCTACGAGCAGTACTTC.

Only a few counts were recorded for this clone. The rearrangement links TRBV28 to TRBJ1-5, with D possibly matching TRBD1 (5 bases). Trimming left V 1 base short and J 2 bases short, with 15 bases between. The CDR3 covers 17 residues. Germline V gives CDR1 MDHEN, CDR2 SYDVKM. The CDR3 nucleotides are TGTGCCAGCAGTTTATTCGTCTCTCGGGGGGGCAATCAGCCCCAGCATTTT. Its protein is CASSLFVSRGGNQPQHF.

The V gene is TRBV27, the J gene TRBJ2-5, with TRBD1 matching over 7 bases. In germline, CDR1 is MNHEY, CDR2 SMNVEV (reference sequence). V was pared by 2 bases and J by 2 bases, with 8 bases of the junction left unmatched. The CDR3 runs to 16 residues. The CDR3, as DNA: TGTGCCAGCAGTTTAACCACGGGACAGCGTCAAGAGACCCAGTACTTC. As protein: CASSLTTGQRQETQYF.

CDR3 coding DNA: TGTGCCAGCAGCTTGGAGGCAGATACGCAGTATTTT. It encodes CASSLEADTQYF. V usage is TRBV11-2 and J usage is TRBJ2-3; TRBD2 might be the D (5 bases). Germline CDR1 SGHAT, CDR2 FQNNGV. This CDR3 has 12 amino acids. Trimming took 3 bases from V and 4 from J, leaving 5 bases between them.

The V and J genes are TRBV12-3 or TRBV12-4 and TRBJ1-5; D unclear. The V and J ends lost 6 bases and 4 bases respectively, with 10 bases between them. The CDR3 sequence is 13 residues long. CDR3 coding DNA: TGTGCCAGCAGGATGTCGGGGAATCAGCCCCAGCATTTT. Translation gives CASRMSGNQPQHF.

This clone was seen more than once but under ten times. CDR3: CASKRERASQPQHF. CDR3 bases: TGTGCCAGCAAGCGGGAGAGAGCGAGCCAACCCCAGCATTTT. This chain connects TRBV27 to TRBJ1-5; D is uncertain. V lost 7 bases and J 10 bases, leaving 20 bases between the germline ends. The CDR3 runs 14 residues. The germline gives CDR1 MNHEY, CDR2 SMNVEV (reference sequence).

This clone was picked up a small number of times. The same CDR3 is also encoded by other DNA sequences in this sample. V is TRBV19 and J is TRBJ2-7, with 7 bases matching TRBD1. CDR3 length: 13 residues. The germline CDR1 and CDR2 sequences are LNHDA and SQIVND (reference sequence). V trimming: 4 bases; J trimming: 2 bases; junction bases outside the gene matches: 2. The CDR3 coding sequence is TGTGCCAGTAGTAATCAGGGGGCCTACGAGCAGTACTTC. Its protein product is CASSNQGAYEQYF.

This clone was found once. This sequence joins TRBV10-2 and TRBJ2-2; D is perhaps TRBD2 (5 bases). V shed 7 bases and J shed 3 bases, with 12 bases lying between them. The CDR3 loop spans 14 amino acids. Germline lookup yields CDR1 WSHSY and CDR2 SAAADI. Here the CDR3 reads CASTDGVYTGELFF. The CDR3 nucleotides read TGCGCCAGCACCGACGGGGTATACACCGGGGAGCTGTTTTTT.

J is TRBJ2-7 and V is TRBV10-3; maybe TRBD1 (6 bases). This CDR3 region has 13 residues. Between the trimmed V and J ends, which lost 5 bases and 3 bases, there was a span of 11 bases. Germline-derived CDR1 and CDR2 are ENHRY and SYGVKD. DNA for the CDR3: TGTGCCATCAGTTCGGGACAATACTACGAGCAGTACTTC. It specifies CAISSGQYYEQYF.